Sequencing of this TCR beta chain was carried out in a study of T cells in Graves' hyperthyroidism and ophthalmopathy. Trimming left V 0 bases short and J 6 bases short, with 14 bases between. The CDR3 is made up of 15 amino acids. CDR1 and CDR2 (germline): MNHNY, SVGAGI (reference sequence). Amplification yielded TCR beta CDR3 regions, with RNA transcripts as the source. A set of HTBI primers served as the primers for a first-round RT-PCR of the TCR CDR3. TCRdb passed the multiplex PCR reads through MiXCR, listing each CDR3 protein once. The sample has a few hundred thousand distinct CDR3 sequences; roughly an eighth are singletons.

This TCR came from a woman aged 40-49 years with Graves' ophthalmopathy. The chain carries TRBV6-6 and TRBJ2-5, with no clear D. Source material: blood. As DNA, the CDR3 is TGTGCCAGCAGTTACTCGATGGGCCCTTGGCAGACCCAGTACTTC. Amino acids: CASSYSMGPWQTQYF.